The clone carrying this T cell receptor beta chain appeared a few times. Antigen specificity is unknown. This specimen comes from a study of T-cell memory formation after mild COVID-19. Study-wide findings and caveats: The study found balanced CD4/CD8 in clones contracting day 15 to 85 and a CD4+ lean in later expanders.

V was shortened by 3 bases and J by 0 bases, with 23 bases between the two germline ends. Germline-derived CDR1 and CDR2 are SEHNR and FQNEAQ (reference sequence). The CDR3 loop spans 19 amino acids. 5'RACE with constant-segment primers built TCRalpha and TCRbeta cDNA libraries with UMIs. A single record per CDR3 protein comes from TCRdb applying MiXCR to the 5' RACE reads. The sample shows a few hundred thousand distinct CDR3 sequences, 20% to 25% of them seen only once. V gene TRBV7-9 combines with J gene TRBJ1-2; TRBD1 might be the D (6 bases). The material sequenced was PBMCs or a T cell subset sorted from them (not recorded which). This TCR derives from a man aged 18 to 30 who had mild COVID-19 (a few samples of this study predate the infection). Cell type and time point are not known. The CDR3 sequence is CASSFLRQEFLPANYGYTF. The CDR3 nucleotides read TGTGCCAGCAGCTTCTTAAGACAGGAGTTTCTGCCAGCTAACTATGGCTACACCTTC.